Listed here are 24 T cell receptor beta chains from one sample, sequenced in a study of post-analysis software for immune sequencing data. Study-level points and caveats: Comparison of patients with controls showed five TRBV segments more frequent in patients, TRBV5-6, TRBV5-1 and TRBV20-1 among them.

The antigens of these receptors remain unknown. TCR beta cDNA libraries had unique molecular identifiers. TCRdb ran MiXCR on the PCR reads and lists one entry per CDR3 protein. The sample includes hundreds of thousands of distinct CDR3 sequences, less than 35% of them seen just once. Material: blood. The source is a girl under 18 with multiple sclerosis.

This clonotype was observed a few times. CDR3 loop: CSARVRTVSYEQYF. The DNA for the CDR3 is TGCAGTGCTAGAGTGAGGACTGTTTCCTACGAGCAGTACTTC. The chain employs TRBV20-1 and TRBJ2-7, with a tentative D call TRBD2 (5 bases). V lost 1 base and J 1 base, leaving 11 bases between the germline ends. This CDR3 has 14 residues. Germline CDR1 reads DFQATT; CDR2 reads SNEGSKA (reference sequence).

The genes are TRBV29-1 and TRBJ2-1, with 9 bases aligning to TRBD1. The CDR3 has 14 amino acids. Germline CDR1 and CDR2: SQVTM and ANQGSEA. Trimming took 4 bases from V and 5 from J; bases not matched to a gene: 6. The CDR3 bases are TGCAGCGTTGCTCCGGGACAGGGTAACAATGAGCAGTTCTTC. This gives the protein CSVAPGQGNNEQFF.

This chain links TRBV4-3 with TRBJ1-2; 7 positions match TRBD1. V shed 0 bases and J 8 bases; nucleotides not matched to a gene: 12. Looked up from germline, CDR1 is LGHNA and CDR2 is YSLEER. The CDR3 length is 16 residues. CDR3 sequence reads: CASSQEKREGARGYTF. CDR3 coding DNA: TGCGCCAGCAGCCAAGAGAAGAGGGAGGGGGCGCGGGGCTACACCTTC.

This clonotype has just a few counts. The chain combines TRBV20-1 with TRBJ2-3, with 7 bases matching TRBD1. Germline V CDR1 and CDR2: DFQATT, SNEGSKA (reference sequence). J lost 5 bases, V lost 6 bases, and 8 bases had no gene match. The CDR3 totals 13 residues. CDR3 loop: CSAADRAKDTQYF. DNA of the CDR3: TGCAGTGCCGCTGACAGGGCGAAAGATACGCAGTATTTT.

The rearrangement links TRBV12-3 or TRBV12-4 to TRBJ2-7, with 10 positions matching TRBD2. CDR3 length equals 16 residues. Trimming took 5 bases from V and 4 from J; bases not matched to a gene: 11. CDR3 region: CASSVDLAGVAYEQYF. The CDR3, as DNA: TGTGCCAGCAGTGTAGACCTAGCGGGAGTTGCTTACGAGCAGTACTTC.

A remark on this clonotype: Since the CDR3 does not end with the conserved phenylalanine or tryptophan, this likely comes from a read error. DNA of the CDR3: TGCAGCGGAGACAGGGATGCAGATACGCAGTATATT. This translates into CSGDRDADTQYI. The chain recombines TRBV29-1 with TRBJ2-3, with TRBD1 identical over 7 bases. CDR1 SQVTM and CDR2 ANQGSEA come from the germline V gene. The CDR3 consists of 12 residues. Trimming at V came to 7 bases and at J to 4 bases, leaving 5 bases not matched to a gene.

The chain's CDR3 is CASSQPAGGQFF. CDR3 nucleotides: TGCGCCAGCAGCCAACCCGCGGGGGGGCAGTTCTTC. The chain carries TRBV4-1 and TRBJ2-1; TRBD2 aligns across 8 bases. The CDR3 contains 12 residues. Germline trimming cut 2 bases from V and 12 bases from J; bases unmatched to any gene: 3. The germline CDR1 and CDR2 sequences are MGHRA and YSYEKL.

The chain couples TRBV15 to TRBJ2-3; TRBD2 aligns across 10 bases. The length of the CDR3 is 16 residues. Germline V CDR1 and CDR2: LNHNV, YYDKDF (reference sequence). V shed 4 bases, J shed 1 base, and the junction held 5 bases outside the gene matches. CDR3: CATSNRGTSGTDTQYF. Written as DNA, the CDR3 is TGTGCCACCAGCAACCGGGGGACTAGCGGCACAGATACGCAGTATTTT.

This clonotype was recorded a few times. J is TRBJ2-4 and V is TRBV5-1; TRBD2 is a possible D gene (5 bases). CDR3 size: 14 residues. Germline CDR1 SGHRS, CDR2 YFSETQ. Between the trimmed V and J ends, which lost 4 bases and 2 bases, there was a span of 10 bases. Here the CDR3 DNA reads TGCGCCAGCAGCGAGCGGACTTCCAAAAACATTCAGTACTTC. Its translation: CASSERTSKNIQYF.

The rearrangement joins TRBV6-5 to TRBJ2-4; possible D gene TRBD1, 6 bases. Per the germline V gene, CDR1 is MNHEY and CDR2 is SVGAGI. Deletions cut 3 bases from V and 5 bases from J, with 11 bases between. The CDR3 totals 14 residues. The CDR3 reads CASSYETGQNIQYF. The CDR3 nucleotides read TGTGCCAGCAGTTATGAGACAGGCCAAAACATTCAGTACTTC.

This chain joins TRBV5-1 and TRBJ1-2; possible D gene TRBD1, 6 bases. Germline CDR1 and CDR2: SGHRS and YFSETQ. The CDR3 has 13 amino acids. Deletions cut 4 bases from V and 6 bases from J, with 13 bases between. CDR3 region: CASSVNNRDGYTF. Written as DNA, the CDR3 is TGCGCCAGCAGCGTGAACAACAGGGATGGCTACACCTTC.

This sequence joins TRBV2 and TRBJ2-7; a possible D gene is TRBD1 (5 bases). The CDR3 is 15 amino acids. Germline loops: CDR1 SNHLY, CDR2 FYNNEI. The V and J ends lost 1 base and 2 bases respectively, with 12 bases between them. This chain's CDR3 is CASSEVGQGPYEQYF. The CDR3 DNA sequence: TGTGCCAGCAGTGAAGTAGGGCAGGGCCCCTACGAGCAGTACTTC.

This chain links TRBV27 with TRBJ1-2; perhaps TRBD1 as D (6 bases). Germline V gives CDR1 MNHEY, CDR2 SMNVEV (reference sequence). This CDR3 has 16 residues. V was cut by 2 bases and J by 8 bases, with 21 bases left in between. The CDR3 region is CASSLVGSGGAWGYTF. The CDR3 coding sequence is TGTGCCAGCAGTTTAGTCGGGTCCGGGGGCGCGTGGGGCTACACCTTC.

On this clonotype: At one end, the junction sequence differs from germline, possibly due to a read error. The chain has TRBV9 and TRBJ2-7; D may be TRBD2 (5 bases). The germline CDR1 and CDR2 sequences are SGDLS and YYNGEE. The CDR3 is 14 residues long. CDR3 DNA: TGTGCCAGCAGCGAGGAGGCGGGCTCCCACGAGCAGTACTTC. This gives the protein CASSEEAGSHEQYF.

This chain links TRBV5-1 with TRBJ2-1; D could derive from TRBD1 or TRBD2 (6 bases each). CDR3 length: 14 residues. The germline V gene encodes CDR1 SGHRS and CDR2 YFSETQ. V lost 6 bases and J 8 bases, leaving 18 bases between the germline ends. The CDR3 DNA is TGCGCCAGCACTCCGGGGGCCAGGGTCCATGAGCAGTTCTTC. Translation: CASTPGARVHEQFF.

This sequence joins TRBV12-3 or TRBV12-4 and TRBJ2-1; 7 nucleotides line up with TRBD2. With V trimmed by 3 bases and J by 8 bases, 10 bases remained unmatched. The CDR3 spans 15 residues. The CDR3, as DNA: TGTGCCAGCAGTTTGGGGCTAGCGGATGGGTATGAGCAGTTCTTC. Its protein is CASSLGLADGYEQFF.

This chain uses TRBV12-3 or TRBV12-4 with TRBJ2-7, with 7 nucleotides matching TRBD1. The J call may be incorrect, as the DNA end agrees better with TRBJ2-5. The CDR3 has 13 amino acids. The DNA for the CDR3 is TGTGCCAGCAGACAGGGGTCCAGGGAGACCCAGTACTTC. Translating gives CASRQGSRETQYF.

This chain connects TRBV27 to TRBJ2-7; TRBD1 might be the D (7 bases). The end of the DNA fits TRBJ2-5 better, so the J call may be wrong. CDR1 and CDR2 from the germline V gene are MNHEY and SMNVEV (reference sequence). The CDR3 length is 16 residues. The CDR3 region has the DNA TGTGCCAGCAGACCTACCGTCTCACAGGGGAGGGAGACCCAGTACTTC. Translating gives CASRPTVSQGRETQYF.

The genes are TRBV7-9 and TRBJ1-6; D gene ambiguous. The length of the CDR3 is 14 residues. Germline CDR1 and CDR2: SEHNR and FQNEAQ (reference sequence). With 4 bases removed from V and 7 bases from J, the gap between germline ends came to 11 bases. DNA for the CDR3: TGTGCCAGCAGCTGTTTGGTTGGGAATTCACCCCTCCACTTT. Residues: CASSCLVGNSPLHF.

This clonotype occurred a few times. This chain connects TRBV3-1 to TRBJ2-3, with D possibly being TRBD2 (5 bases). With 3 bases removed from V and 3 bases from J, the gap between germline ends came to 10 bases. The CDR3 has 14 residues. Germline V gene lookup returns CDR1 LGHDT and CDR2 YNNKEL (reference sequence). The DNA for the CDR3 is TGTGCCAGCAGCCAGTTCCCGGGGACAGATACGCAGTATTTT. Translating it yields CASSQFPGTDTQYF.

The rearrangement joins TRBV7-9 to TRBJ1-1; D possibly corresponds to TRBD1 (5 bases). Germline assignment: CDR1 SEHNR and CDR2 FQNEAQ (reference sequence). Trimming shortened V by 5 bases and J by 1 base, and 14 bases separated the two germline ends. The CDR3 is 15 residues long. CDR3 amino acids: CASSPFGTSNTEAFF. The DNA of the CDR3 is TGTGCCAGCAGCCCCTTCGGGACTTCGAACACTGAAGCTTTCTTT.

This clonotype was seen ten or more times. In DNA, the CDR3 is TGTGCCAGCAGCTCCACTAAGGGACTAGCGGGAGTTCGGTACGAGCAGTACTTC. The encoded protein is CASSSTKGLAGVRYEQYF. The chain has TRBV12-3 or TRBV12-4 and TRBJ2-7; 14 positions agree with TRBD2. Trimming at V came to 6 bases and at J to 4 bases, leaving 14 bases not matched to a gene. This CDR3 region has 18 residues.

This clonotype was counted only a few times. V usage is TRBV5-1 and J usage is TRBJ2-6; D is unclear. Trimming took 4 bases from V and 0 from J, leaving 17 bases between them. The CDR3 sequence is 18 residues long. CDR1 is SGHRS, CDR2 YFSETQ, per germline. CDR3 bases: TGCGCCAGCAGCCCGACCCTCGCACGGACCTCTGGGGCCAACGTCCTGACTTTC. As protein: CASSPTLARTSGANVLTF.

The chain combines TRBV7-9 with TRBJ2-1; D gene unclear. Trimming removed 0 bases from V and 9 bases from J, with 9 bases in between. Germline V gives CDR1 SEHNR, CDR2 FQNEAQ (reference sequence). This CDR3 is built from 13 residues. The DNA of the CDR3 is TGTGCCAGCAGCTTAGCTAGCCCGCGTGAGCAGTTCTTC. Its translation: CASSLASPREQFF.